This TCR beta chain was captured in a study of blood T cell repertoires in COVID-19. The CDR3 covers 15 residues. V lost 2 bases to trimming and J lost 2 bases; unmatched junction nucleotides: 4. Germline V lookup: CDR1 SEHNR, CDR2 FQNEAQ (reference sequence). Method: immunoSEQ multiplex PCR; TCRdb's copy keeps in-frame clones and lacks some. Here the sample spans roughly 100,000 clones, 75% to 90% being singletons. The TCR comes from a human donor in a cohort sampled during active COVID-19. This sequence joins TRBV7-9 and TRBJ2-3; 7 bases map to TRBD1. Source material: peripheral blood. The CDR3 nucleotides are TGTGCCAGCAGCTTAAGACAGGGCAACACAGATACGCAGTATTTT. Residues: CASSLRQGNTDTQYF.